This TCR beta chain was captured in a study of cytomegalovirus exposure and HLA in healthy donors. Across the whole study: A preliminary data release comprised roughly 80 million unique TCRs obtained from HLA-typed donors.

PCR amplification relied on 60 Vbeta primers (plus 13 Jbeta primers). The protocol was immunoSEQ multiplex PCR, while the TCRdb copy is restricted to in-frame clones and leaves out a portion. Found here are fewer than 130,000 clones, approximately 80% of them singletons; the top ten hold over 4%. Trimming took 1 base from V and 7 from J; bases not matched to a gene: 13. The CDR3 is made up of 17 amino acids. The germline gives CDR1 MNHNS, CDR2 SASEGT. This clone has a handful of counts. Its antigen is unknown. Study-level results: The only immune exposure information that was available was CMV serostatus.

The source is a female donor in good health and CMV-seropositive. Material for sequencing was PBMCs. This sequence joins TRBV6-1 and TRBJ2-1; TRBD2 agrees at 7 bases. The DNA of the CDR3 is TGTGCCAGCAGTGAAGGTCTCGGAGCGGGATTAGTGAATGAGCAGTTCTTC. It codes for CASSEGLGAGLVNEQFF.